This record looks at one T cell receptor beta chain sequence and its context. Its antigen is currently unknown. The CDR3 is 14 residues long. Germline V gene data show CDR1 as KGHDR and CDR2 as SFDVKD. V shed 7 bases and J 2 bases; nucleotides not matched to a gene: 4. This sample was taken from a study of vaccination and CD4 T cells after COVID-19. The study sequenced cultured CD4+ T cell DNA using the Oncomine TCR Beta short-read assay. TCRdb re-analysed the PCR reads in MiXCR, keeping a single row per CDR3 protein. The sample lists 3,000 to 4,000 distinct CDR3 sequences, approximately 71% seen once, with less than 35% in the top ten. Described treatment: roughly ten-day PBMC culture with coronavirus spike peptide pools or control peptides (ViraFEST assay).

Sequencing was done on a sample of CD4+ T cells from blood, cultured in vitro. The TCR was taken from a human donor who had recovered from COVID-19. The J gene is TRBJ2-3, the V gene TRBV24-1, with 8 nucleotides matching TRBD1. Written as DNA, the CDR3 is TGTGCCACCAGCCGACAGGGGCACACAGATACGCAGTATTTT. Protein product: CATSRQGHTDTQYF.